These 21 T cell receptor beta chains came from one sample sequenced in a study of T cell repertoires in cytomegalovirus infection. A single record per CDR3 protein comes from TCRdb applying MiXCR to the reads. The sample has about 830,000 distinct CDR3 sequences, around a third seen once. Their specific antigens are unknown. The sample in question was cultured CD8+ T cells from PBMCs, obtained from culture after CMV antigen stimulation. These receptors were taken from a human donor in good health (CMV status not recorded). Some clones in this sample may be carry-over from other donors' samples.

On this clonotype: The junction and the germline gene differ at one end; a read error may be behind it. The rearrangement links TRBV12-3 or TRBV12-4 to TRBJ1-2; D is unclear. This CDR3 spans 11 amino acids. The CDR3 protein is CANSSLGGYTF. The CDR3 region has the DNA TGTGCCAACAGTTCCCTTGGAGGCTACACCTTC.

The sample holds a few counts of this clonotype. The CDR3 region has the DNA TGTGCCAGCAGTGAAGGACAGGTCAAGCCCGGGGAGCTGTTTTTT. This translates into CASSEGQVKPGELFF. This sequence joins TRBV2 and TRBJ2-2; weak D call: TRBD1 (6 bases). The CDR3 spans 15 residues. Germline V gives CDR1 SNHLY, CDR2 FYNNEI. V lost 1 base to trimming and J lost 6 bases, with 12 bases between them.

This clonotype was found a few times. The chain combines TRBV6-2 or TRBV6-3 with TRBJ1-1; D is unclear. The CDR3 sequence is 15 residues long. V was clipped by 3 bases and J by 5 bases, with 16 bases between them. Per the germline V gene, CDR1 is MNHEY and CDR2 is SVGEGT. In DNA, the CDR3 is TGTGCCAGCAGTTATCGGTTCCGGGGAGTGACTGAAGCTTTCTTT. It encodes CASSYRFRGVTEAFF.

Comments on this clonotype: A clone one base away is much larger, so this may be a read error. V and J are TRBV7-8 and TRBJ2-3; possible D gene TRBD2, 5 bases. The CDR3 covers 15 residues. Germline V gene sequence: CDR1 SGHVS, CDR2 FQNEAQ. CDR3 sequence reads: CAGSLPPWTGDTQYF. The DNA of the CDR3 is TGTGCCGGCAGCTTACCTCCGTGGACGGGGGATACGCAGTATTTT. Looking up the rest from reference TRBV7-8 and TRBJ2-3 gives the full variable domain: GAGVSQSPRYKVAKRGQDVALRCDPISGHVSLFWYQQALGQGPEFLTYFQNEAQLDKSGLPSDRFFAERPEGSVSTLKIQRTQQEDSAVYLCAGSLPPWTGDTQYFGPGTRLTVL.

The J gene is TRBJ2-1, the V gene TRBV4-1; TRBD1 aligns across 7 bases. Per the germline V gene, CDR1 is MGHRA and CDR2 is YSYEKL. This CDR3 has 15 amino acids. V lost 4 bases and J lost 4; bases outside the gene matches: 7. Here the CDR3 reads CASSPEGTAYNEQFF. The CDR3 nucleotides read TGCGCCAGCAGCCCTGAAGGGACAGCTTACAATGAGCAGTTCTTC.

The V and J genes are TRBV6-5 and TRBJ1-4, with no clear D. Germline-derived CDR1 and CDR2 are MNHEY and SVGAGI. Trimming left V 2 bases short and J 2 bases short, with 12 bases between. The CDR3 has 16 residues. The CDR3 here is CASSYMAGVTNEKLFF. In nucleotides, the CDR3 is TGTGCCAGCAGTTACATGGCAGGCGTTACTAATGAAAAACTGTTTTTT.

A word on this clonotype: One end of the junction varies from germline; a read error may be responsible. This chain joins TRBV27 and TRBJ2-2, with a tentative D call TRBD2 (6 bases). Germline CDR1 MNHEY, CDR2 SMNVEV (reference sequence). This CDR3 spans 16 amino acids. CDR3 DNA: TGTGCCAACAGTTCCCCCGGGTGGGGGGACACCGGGGAGCTGTTTTTT. Its protein product is CANSSPGWGDTGELFF.

The J gene is TRBJ2-5, the V gene TRBV20-1; no clear D gene. CDR1 and CDR2 from the germline V gene are DFQATT and SNEGSKA (reference sequence). The V gene lost 0 bases and the J gene lost 5 bases, with 10 bases spanning the gap. The CDR3 has 13 amino acids. This chain's CDR3 is CSARDPPGETQYF. CDR3 nucleotides: TGCAGTGCTAGAGACCCTCCTGGGGAGACCCAGTACTTC.

The chain combines TRBV20-1 with TRBJ2-2; D is perhaps TRBD1 or TRBD2 (5 bases each). Germline CDR1 is DFQATT and CDR2 is SNEGSKA (reference sequence). V lost 6 bases, J lost 5 bases, and 19 bases lay in between. This CDR3 is built from 15 residues. Here the CDR3 DNA reads TGCAGTGCCGAACTGGGACCCTCTGGAACCGGGGAGCTGTTTTTT. Translating it yields CSAELGPSGTGELFF.

The chain carries TRBV10-1 and TRBJ1-1; D is unresolved. This CDR3 region has 13 residues. CDR1 and CDR2 from the germline V gene are WNHNN and SYGVQD (reference sequence). Trimming shortened V by 2 bases and J by 1 base, and 5 bases separated the two germline ends. CDR3 protein: CASSEVSNTEAFF. The CDR3 nucleotides read TGCGCCAGCAGTGAGGTGTCGAACACTGAAGCTTTCTTT.

This clonotype was counted a few times. The rearrangement uses TRBV7-6 and TRBJ2-7; either TRBD1 or TRBD2 may supply D (5 bases each). Germline V lookup: CDR1 SGHVS, CDR2 FNYEAQ. Trimming took 6 bases from V and 3 from J, leaving 15 bases between them. The CDR3 has 14 amino acids. CDR3 DNA sequence: TGTGCCAGCAGTCTCCGGACTGGGGGCTACGAGCAGTACTTC. Amino acids: CASSLRTGGYEQYF.

The CDR3 protein is CASSQRAGGGTGELFF. The CDR3 DNA follows: TGTGCCAGCAGCCAGCGAGCGGGCGGGGGCACCGGGGAGCTGTTTTTT. The V and J genes are TRBV3-1 and TRBJ2-2; 7 bases match TRBD2. The CDR3 runs 16 residues. V dropped 3 bases and J dropped 4; count of bases not matched to a gene: 8. Germline CDR1 LGHDT, CDR2 YNNKEL (reference sequence).

The chain links TRBV7-9 to TRBJ1-4; D remains unclear. Germline assignment: CDR1 SEHNR and CDR2 FQNEAQ (reference sequence). The ends were cut back, 5 bases at V and 3 bases at J, with 16 bases in the middle. The length of the CDR3 is 16 residues. The CDR3 loop is CASSPLAGSANEKLFF. CDR3 sequence (DNA): TGTGCCAGCAGCCCCCTAGCCGGGTCGGCTAATGAAAAACTGTTTTTT.

This clonotype was detected a few times. The chain carries TRBV19 and TRBJ1-2, with TRBD1 identical over 9 bases. The CDR3 has 15 amino acids. J lost 6 bases, V lost 3 bases, and 8 bases had no gene match. CDR1 LNHDA and CDR2 SQIVND come from the germline V gene (reference sequence). In DNA form, the CDR3 reads TGTGCCAGTAGTATGATGGCCGGGACAGGGCATGGCTACACCTTC. It specifies CASSMMAGTGHGYTF.

This clonotype was detected only once. The chain has TRBV27 and TRBJ1-5; D uncertain. The germline CDR1 and CDR2 sequences are MNHEY and SMNVEV (reference sequence). This CDR3 is 14 amino acids long. V was trimmed by 8 bases and J by 0 bases, leaving 11 bases between them. The CDR3 DNA is TGTGCCAGCCGGGCGGGGATTAGCAATCAGCCCCAGCATTTT. It yields the protein CASRAGISNQPQHF.

This clonotype has a count of ten or more. V is TRBV7-8 and J is TRBJ2-3; D gene unclear. The CDR3 has 13 amino acids. Germline CDR1 SGHVS, CDR2 FQNEAQ. V dropped 3 bases and J dropped 0 bases, with 4 bases sitting between them. The CDR3 region is CASSFWSTDTQYF. CDR3 in DNA: TGTGCCAGCAGCTTCTGGAGCACAGATACGCAGTATTTT.

This clonotype has ten or more counts. This chain links TRBV11-1 with TRBJ2-7; 8 nucleotides match TRBD1. Trimming at V came to 6 bases and at J to 1 base, leaving 5 bases not matched to a gene. Germline V CDR1 and CDR2: SGHAT, FQDESV (reference sequence). The CDR3 runs 14 residues. The CDR3 protein is CASSYGTGSYEQYF. CDR3 nucleotide sequence: TGTGCCAGCAGTTACGGGACAGGATCCTACGAGCAGTACTTC.

This clonotype was counted between two and nine times. This chain links TRBV7-9 with TRBJ1-6, with D perhaps TRBD1 (5 bases). The CDR3 runs 16 residues. V gave up 11 bases and J gave up 9 bases, with 26 bases separating them. Germline CDR1 and CDR2: SEHNR and FQNEAQ (reference sequence). The CDR3 DNA is TGTGCCTTTACCCAAGGGGCAGGTCCCGAACTTTCACCCCTCCACTTT. This encodes CAFTQGAGPELSPLHF.

The gene calls are TRBV13 and TRBJ1-2; D perhaps matches TRBD1 (5 bases). Germline V gives CDR1 PRHDT, CDR2 FYEKMQ (reference sequence). The CDR3 covers 14 residues. V dropped 8 bases and J dropped 3 bases, with 16 bases sitting between them. The CDR3 DNA follows: TGTGCCAGCTCTGGGGGACTAGAGGACTATGGCTACACCTTC. It yields the protein CASSGGLEDYGYTF.

V gene TRBV5-6 combines with J gene TRBJ2-7, with D perhaps being TRBD1 or TRBD2 (5 bases each). This CDR3 is 13 amino acids long. CDR1 SGHDT and CDR2 YYEEEE come from the germline V gene. V was shortened by 4 bases and J by 0 bases, with 8 bases between the two germline ends. Here the CDR3 DNA reads TGTGCCAGCAGCGGGGGTTTCTCCTACGAGCAGTACGTC. This encodes CASSGGFSYEQYV.

The J gene is TRBJ2-3, the V gene TRBV5-6; 7 nucleotides align to TRBD1. Germline CDR1 and CDR2: SGHDT and YYEEEE. V lost 5 bases to trimming and J lost 2 bases; unmatched junction nucleotides: 14. The CDR3 runs 17 residues. CDR3 amino acids: CASSWDETGWDTDTQYF. In DNA form, the CDR3 reads TGTGCCAGCAGTTGGGACGAGACAGGGTGGGACACAGATACGCAGTATTTT.